What follows are 17 T cell receptor beta chains derived from one specimen sequenced in a study of blood T cell repertoires in COVID-19. Only in-frame clones appear in the TCRdb table, and some are missing; sequencing was by immunoSEQ multiplex PCR. The profile shows around 200,000 clones, roughly 84% of them singletons. Material for sequencing was peripheral blood. The receptors originated from a woman over 75 with acute or convalescent COVID-19.

The genes are TRBV7-2 and TRBJ1-2, with a possible D match to TRBD1 (5 bases). Germline CDR1 is SGHTA and CDR2 is FQGNSA. The CDR3 extends over 14 amino acids. V was pared by 1 base and J by 7 bases, with 13 bases between. In nucleotides, the CDR3 is TGTGCCAGCAGCTTAGGGCAGGGTCAGGGTGGCTACACCTTC. Protein product: CASSLGQGQGGYTF.

This rearrangement joins TRBV28 to TRBJ2-7; 7 nucleotides align to TRBD1. Trimming removed 5 bases from V and 1 base from J; junction bases left unmatched: 8. The germline V gene has CDR1 MDHEN and CDR2 SYDVKM. The CDR3 runs to 15 residues. The CDR3 nucleotides read TGTGCCAGCAGTCAGGGACAGAGAACATCCTACGAGCAGTACTTC. Protein sequence: CASSQGQRTSYEQYF.

A few counts support this clone. This rearrangement joins TRBV5-6 to TRBJ2-1; TRBD2 agrees at 7 bases. This CDR3 region has 16 residues. The V segment lost 4 bases and the J segment 7 bases; nucleotides outside the gene matches: 14. Looked up from germline, CDR1 is SGHDT and CDR2 is YYEEEE. The DNA for the CDR3 is TGTGCCAGCAGCCTAGGGTGGGACTATCGGGAGAATGAGCAGTTCTTC. Its translation is CASSLGWDYRENEQFF.

The genes are TRBV11-2 and TRBJ2-1, with D perhaps TRBD2 (6 bases). Germline CDR1 SGHAT, CDR2 FQNNGV. Trimming pared 0 bases from V and 1 base from J, leaving 19 bases between. The CDR3 totals 19 residues. CDR3: CASSLDGFMGDWSYNEQFF. In DNA, the CDR3 is TGTGCCAGCAGCTTAGACGGGTTTATGGGGGACTGGTCCTACAATGAGCAGTTCTTC.

The rearrangement links TRBV6-2 or TRBV6-3 to TRBJ2-7, with 10 bases fitting TRBD1. CDR3 length equals 15 residues. The V and J ends lost 4 bases and 3 bases, in that order; junction bases with no gene match: 6. Germline V CDR1 and CDR2: MNHEY, SVGEGT. The CDR3 sequence is CASSSPGTGVYEQYF. The CDR3 DNA follows: TGTGCCAGCAGTTCCCCAGGGACAGGGGTCTACGAGCAGTACTTC.

The chain links TRBV14 to TRBJ1-1; 8 nucleotides agree with TRBD1. Germline values: CDR1 SGHDN, CDR2 FVKESK. The CDR3 sequence is 16 residues long. V gave up 3 bases and J gave up 0 bases; unmatched junction bases: 6. The CDR3 DNA sequence: TGTGCCAGCAGCCACCGACAGGGGAGGATGAACACTGAAGCTTTCTTT. It codes for CASSHRQGRMNTEAFF.

This clone was counted once. The J gene is TRBJ2-1, the V gene TRBV29-1; TRBD2 matches 8 bases. Looked up from germline, CDR1 is SQVTM and CDR2 is ANQGSEA. The CDR3 sequence is 12 residues long. With 6 bases clipped from V and 7 bases from J, the junction kept 5 bases outside the gene matches. The CDR3 DNA is TGCAGCGTCGGACTAGCAAGTAATGAGCAGTTCTTC. This gives the protein CSVGLASNEQFF.

The chain recombines TRBV5-8 with TRBJ2-5; D is undetermined. V was pared by 6 bases and J by 5 bases, with 14 bases between. The CDR3 is made up of 13 amino acids. The germline gives CDR1 SGHTS, CDR2 YDEGEE. Here the CDR3 reads CASTPRPLETQYF. The CDR3 DNA follows: TGTGCCAGCACCCCTAGGCCGCTGGAGACCCAGTACTTC.

V gene TRBV30 combines with J gene TRBJ2-1; 9 bases agree with TRBD2. The CDR3 is made up of 14 amino acids. Germline CDR1 is GTSNPN and CDR2 is SVGIG (reference sequence). V was pared by 5 bases and J by 4 bases, with 6 bases of the junction left unmatched. The CDR3 coding sequence is TGTGCCTGGTATCTAGCGGGAACATACAATGAGCAGTTCTTC. This encodes CAWYLAGTYNEQFF.

The chain carries TRBV6-5 and TRBJ1-2; TRBD1 is a possible D gene (5 bases). The CDR3 extends over 16 amino acids. Deletions cut 2 bases from V and 0 bases from J, with 13 bases between. CDR1 MNHEY and CDR2 SVGAGI come from the germline V gene. CDR3 DNA: TGTGCCAGCAGTTACATTACAGGAGACACTAACTATGGCTACACCTTC. Translation: CASSYITGDTNYGYTF.

V gene TRBV4-3 combines with J gene TRBJ1-1; the D gene is possibly TRBD1 (5 bases). V was trimmed by 0 bases and J by 1 base, leaving 24 bases between them. Looked up from germline, CDR1 is LGHNA and CDR2 is YSLEER. The CDR3 is 20 amino acids. CDR3 residues: CASSQDPGGQGLLGNTEAFF. Written as DNA, the CDR3 is TGCGCCAGCAGCCAAGATCCCGGTGGGCAGGGTTTGTTGGGGAACACTGAAGCTTTCTTT.

J is TRBJ2-1 and V is TRBV6-2 or TRBV6-3, with a tentative D call TRBD1 (6 bases). The germline V and J ends were trimmed by 8 bases and 6 bases, with 17 bases remaining between them. Per germline, CDR1 MNHEY and CDR2 SVGEGT. This CDR3 has 14 amino acids. The CDR3 nucleotides read TGTGCCAGCTGCCGGGACAATGTTCCCAATGAGCAGTTCTTC. Translation gives CASCRDNVPNEQFF.

J is TRBJ2-2 and V is TRBV5-1; 7 positions match TRBD1. Germline loops: CDR1 SGHRS, CDR2 YFSETQ. This CDR3 is built from 15 residues. V gave up 0 bases and J gave up 6 bases; unmatched junction bases: 5. This chain's CDR3 is CASSLEGQSSGELFF. CDR3 nucleotide sequence: TGCGCCAGCAGCTTGGAGGGACAGTCATCCGGGGAGCTGTTTTTT.

This chain's CDR3 is CASSQVSQGDGYTF. CDR3 coding DNA: TGCGCCAGCAGCCAAGTGAGCCAGGGTGATGGCTACACCTTC. The genes are TRBV4-3 and TRBJ1-2, with D perhaps TRBD1 (5 bases). The CDR3 has 14 amino acids. CDR1 is LGHNA, CDR2 YSLEER, per germline. V lost 1 base to trimming and J lost 6 bases, with 12 bases between them.

The chain employs TRBV12-3 or TRBV12-4 and TRBJ1-2; TRBD1 aligns across 7 bases. The CDR3 extends over 13 amino acids. The ends lost 2 bases at V and 6 bases at J; junction bases unmatched: 3. CDR3 protein: CASSLTGADGYTF. The CDR3 DNA follows: TGTGCCAGCAGTTTAACAGGGGCAGATGGCTACACCTTC.

The chain carries TRBV28 and TRBJ2-4; no firm D call. CDR1 and CDR2 (germline): MDHEN, SYDVKM. CDR3 length: 15 residues. V was trimmed by 3 bases and J by 7 bases, leaving 16 bases between them. The CDR3 sequence is CASSLGPTYLNIQYF. The CDR3 nucleotides read TGTGCCAGCAGTTTGGGCCCCACTTATCTGAACATTCAGTACTTC.

The chain links TRBV6-5 to TRBJ2-7; 9 bases are a match to TRBD1. V lost 10 bases and J lost 5; bases outside the gene matches: 9. Germline V lookup: CDR1 MNHEY, CDR2 SVGAGI. The CDR3 consists of 13 residues. In DNA form, the CDR3 reads TGTGCCACCCACCCGACAGGGGGAAACGAGCAGTACTTC. Amino acid sequence: CATHPTGGNEQYF.